This TCR beta chain originates from a study of PD-1 blockade in classical Hodgkin lymphoma. Broader study findings: A significant rise in TCR diversity by C4D1 was seen for CD4+ but not CD8+ cells. Newly diagnosed patients and complete responders had comparable diversity at baseline. Individuals who commenced nivolumab within less than 1 year of ASCT were excluded.

TCRdb keeps only in-frame clones here, not all; method: immunoSEQ multiplex PCR. The sample lists fewer than 55,000 clones, 85% to 90% occurring once. Relapses following autologous stem cell transplantation were seen in all patients, with brentuximab vedotin exposure varying. Best responses were complete response, partial response or progressive disease. With regard to this clone: The target antigen is unknown.

Germline CDR1 is SNHLY and CDR2 is FYNNEI. Trimming stripped 4 bases from V and 6 bases from J, with 18 bases between. This CDR3 spans 16 amino acids. Sequencing used peripheral blood mononuclear cells (PBMCs), obtained at baseline. This TCR came from a human donor with classical Hodgkin lymphoma. This chain joins TRBV2 and TRBJ2-2; D is uncertain. CDR3 loop: CASSGARSRIAGELFF. The CDR3 DNA reads TGTGCCAGCAGTGGGGCCCGTTCGCGGATCGCCGGGGAGCTGTTTTTT.